The next 23 T cell receptor beta chains were all read from a single sample in a study of cytomegalovirus exposure and HLA in healthy donors (dated by TCRdb to 2017 to 2019). Receptors were amplified or captured by the immunoSEQ multiplex PCR assay. TCRdb obtained this table from immuneACCESS and retained in-frame rearrangements with V and J assigned. These tables miss some clones; where compared with another copy, unresolved V genes account for less than half of the shortfall, and the remainder is unexplained. Counted in this sample were fewer than 400,000 clones; 86% of them appeared once. The top ten hold 0.84% of the sample. Sequencing was done on a sample of PBMCs. Receptors were obtained from a young woman in good health and CMV-seronegative.

V is TRBV5-6 and J is TRBJ2-7; the D gene is possibly TRBD1 (6 bases). The germline V gene has CDR1 SGHDT and CDR2 YYEEEE. Between the trimmed V and J ends, which lost 0 bases and 3 bases, there was a span of 10 bases. CDR3 length equals 14 residues. The CDR3 region has the DNA TGTGCCAGCAGCTTGGGGGGGCAGATCTACGAGCAGTACTTC. Encoded protein: CASSLGGQIYEQYF.

This clone was recorded once. With a much larger clone just one base away, this may be a read error. The V gene is TRBV2, the J gene TRBJ2-7; D is undetermined. The ends were cut back, 5 bases at V and 3 bases at J, with 2 bases in the middle. The length of the CDR3 is 10 residues. The germline CDR1 and CDR2 sequences are SNHLY and FYNNEI. CDR3: CASSRYEQYF. The CDR3 nucleotides are TGTGCCAGCAGTCGCTACGAGCAGTACTTC. The full variable domain, in which reference TRBV2 and TRBJ2-7 provide the parts outside the CDR3, is EPEVTQTPSHQVTQMGQEVILRCVPISNHLYFYWYRQILGQKVEFLVSFYNNEISEKSEIFDDQFSVERPDGSNFTLKIRSTKLEDSAMYFCASSRYEQYFGPGTRLTVT.

The CDR3 DNA is TGTGCCAGCAGAGACCCGGGATACTACGAGCAGTACTTC. Translating gives CASRDPGYYEQYF. This chain uses TRBV6-6 with TRBJ2-7, with a tentative D call TRBD2 (5 bases). CDR1 and CDR2 from the germline V gene are MNHNY and SVGAGI (reference sequence). The CDR3 contains 13 residues. Trimming left V 6 bases short and J 3 bases short, with 12 bases between.

V gene TRBV4-3 combines with J gene TRBJ1-1; 12 bases line up with TRBD1. The V and J ends lost 3 bases and 2 bases, in that order; junction bases with no gene match: 1. The length of the CDR3 is 15 residues. Germline V gives CDR1 LGHNA, CDR2 YSLEER. The CDR3 loop is CASSQGQGANTEAFF. The CDR3 DNA sequence: TGCGCCAGCAGCCAGGGACAGGGGGCCAACACTGAAGCTTTCTTT.

The V gene is TRBV27, the J gene TRBJ2-2; tentative D call: TRBD1 (6 bases). V lost 4 bases and J 6 bases, leaving 12 bases between the germline ends. This CDR3 comprises 14 residues. Germline V gives CDR1 MNHEY, CDR2 SMNVEV (reference sequence). CDR3 residues: CASSSFRGAGELFF. The CDR3 DNA reads TGTGCCAGCAGTTCCTTCAGGGGAGCCGGGGAGCTGTTTTTT.

The chain is built from TRBV2 and TRBJ1-5; 8 bases align to TRBD1. V shed 3 bases and J 3 bases; nucleotides not matched to a gene: 4. The CDR3 covers 15 residues. The germline V gene has CDR1 SNHLY and CDR2 FYNNEI. The CDR3 spells CASSDPTGANQPQHF. The CDR3 DNA reads TGTGCCAGCAGTGATCCGACAGGGGCCAATCAGCCCCAGCATTTT.

Notes on this clone: Mismatch with germline at one junction end may stem from a read error. The chain uses TRBV7-7 and TRBJ2-5; 11 bases are a match to TRBD1. The CDR3 has 15 residues. Looked up from germline, CDR1 is SSHAT and CDR2 is FNYEAQ (reference sequence). DNA of the CDR3: TGTGCTAGCAGCTTAGGACAGGGGGCTGGGGAGACCCAGTACTTC. Translating gives CASSLGQGAGETQYF.

The table lists this clone with a few counts. The sample contains more than one DNA sequence encoding this CDR3. The chain employs TRBV18 and TRBJ1-2; D is perhaps TRBD1 (5 bases). The V gene's germline CDR1 is KGHSH and CDR2 LQKENI. Trimming cost V 6 bases and J 3 bases, with 11 bases left between them. The length of the CDR3 is 13 residues. The CDR3 DNA is TGTGCCAGCTCTCTTACAGGAGACTATGGCTACACCTTC. It translates to CASSLTGDYGYTF.

This clone was seen a single time. The rearrangement links TRBV5-1 to TRBJ1-5; no clear D. Trimming pared 4 bases from V and 4 bases from J, leaving 12 bases between. Germline V gene lookup returns CDR1 SGHRS and CDR2 YFSETQ. CDR3 length equals 14 residues. CDR3 nucleotides: TGCGCCAGCAGCGAGGGCGGCTATAATCAGCCCCAGCATTTT. This translates into CASSEGGYNQPQHF.

J is TRBJ2-1 and V is TRBV5-4; a weak D match, TRBD2 (7 bases). The V gene lost 0 bases and the J gene lost 8 bases, with 15 bases spanning the gap. Germline V gives CDR1 SGHNT, CDR2 YYREEE (reference sequence). CDR3 length equals 15 residues. The chain's CDR3 is CASSLGGGRTDEQFF. The CDR3 bases are TGTGCCAGCAGCTTGGGGGGGGGCCGGACGGATGAGCAGTTCTTC.

V gene TRBV6-5 combines with J gene TRBJ1-1, with 8 bases lining up with TRBD1. CDR1 and CDR2 from the germline V gene are MNHEY and SVGAGI. The CDR3 runs to 14 residues. V trimming: 6 bases; J trimming: 4 bases; junction bases outside the gene matches: 7. CDR3 in amino acids: CASSLGTGGTEAFF. CDR3 bases: TGTGCCAGCAGCCTGGGTACAGGGGGCACTGAAGCTTTCTTT.

V usage is TRBV14 and J usage is TRBJ2-1; tentatively, D is TRBD1 (6 bases). V lost 4 bases to trimming and J lost 6 bases, with 10 bases between them. From germline, CDR1 is SGHDN and CDR2 FVKESK. The CDR3 has 13 amino acids. This CDR3 reads CASSPRGFNEQFF. CDR3 nucleotides: TGTGCCAGCAGCCCTAGGGGGTTCAATGAGCAGTTCTTC.

This chain joins TRBV7-2 and TRBJ1-2; D is unresolved. CDR3 length: 14 residues. V lost 5 bases and J lost 0, with 10 bases in between. Germline V gene data show CDR1 as SGHTA and CDR2 as FQGNSA. Here the CDR3 DNA reads TGTGCCAGCAGCATAGGTACTTCTAACTATGGCTACACCTTC. It encodes CASSIGTSNYGYTF.

The chain recombines TRBV6-5 with TRBJ1-3, with TRBD1 as a possible D gene (6 bases). The CDR3 consists of 16 residues. The germline CDR1 and CDR2 sequences are MNHEY and SVGAGI. V lost 2 bases and J 0 bases, leaving 11 bases between the germline ends. CDR3: CASSYGTPSSGNTIYF. CDR3 bases: TGTGCCAGCAGTTACGGGACACCGAGCTCTGGAAACACCATATATTTT.

This chain joins TRBV9 and TRBJ2-1; 10 positions match TRBD2. Trimming at V came to 4 bases and at J to 4 bases, leaving 11 bases not matched to a gene. The CDR3 covers 17 residues. CDR1 SGDLS and CDR2 YYNGEE come from the germline V gene. The CDR3 nucleotides read TGTGCCAGCAGCTCCCGGAATAGCGGGAGGCCATACAATGAGCAGTTCTTC. Its protein product is CASSSRNSGRPYNEQFF.

This clone appeared a few times. This CDR3 reads CASSHPGGNQPQHF. For the CDR3, the DNA is TGCGCCAGCAGCCATCCAGGGGGCAATCAGCCCCAGCATTTT. The chain has TRBV4-1 and TRBJ1-5, with a possible D match to TRBD1 (6 bases). Trimming stripped 3 bases from V and 2 bases from J, with 8 bases between. CDR1 MGHRA and CDR2 YSYEKL come from the germline V gene. CDR3 length equals 14 residues.

This clone occurred once. The rearrangement uses TRBV29-1 and TRBJ2-6; TRBD1 might be the D (5 bases). Germline V gene data show CDR1 as SQVTM and CDR2 as ANQGSEA. Between the trimmed V and J ends, which lost 7 bases and 4 bases, there was a span of 20 bases. The CDR3 is 16 residues long. CDR3 sequence (DNA): TGCAGCGCCACAGACAGCGCCTGGGGAGGGGCCAACGTCCTGACTTTC. Protein product: CSATDSAWGGANVLTF.

This chain links TRBV4-1 with TRBJ1-4; TRBD1 aligns across 7 bases. Germline V gene lookup returns CDR1 MGHRA and CDR2 YSYEKL. J was trimmed by 4 bases and V by 0 bases; bases with no gene match: 8. This CDR3 contains 17 residues. The CDR3 region is CASSQDQRGRRNEKLFF. The CDR3 bases are TGCGCCAGCAGCCAAGATCAGAGGGGGCGTCGTAATGAAAAACTGTTTTTT.

The chain uses TRBV9 and TRBJ2-5; 8 nucleotides agree with TRBD2. The CDR3 extends over 16 amino acids. The ends lost 0 bases at V and 5 bases at J; junction bases unmatched: 9. The germline V gene has CDR1 SGDLS and CDR2 YYNGEE. DNA for the CDR3: TGTGCCAGCAGCGTAGCGGGAGGGCCGCCTGGGGAGACCCAGTACTTC. Translating gives CASSVAGGPPGETQYF.

The rearrangement joins TRBV5-1 to TRBJ2-7, with 10 bases matching TRBD1. Trimming at V came to 4 bases and at J to 5 bases, leaving 6 bases not matched to a gene. Germline CDR1 reads SGHRS; CDR2 reads YFSETQ. The CDR3 consists of 14 residues. CDR3 coding DNA: TGCGCCAGCAGCAGGGGGGACAGGGGCCACGAGCAGTACTTC. Amino acid sequence: CASSRGDRGHEQYF.

CDR3 sequence reads: CASGLAGGGDTQYF. DNA for the CDR3: TGTGCCAGCGGCCTAGCGGGAGGGGGAGATACGCAGTATTTT. This chain links TRBV5-6 with TRBJ2-3, with 12 bases aligning to TRBD2. Germline CDR1 SGHDT, CDR2 YYEEEE. With V trimmed by 7 bases and J by 5 bases, 5 bases remained unmatched. The CDR3 has 14 residues. Full variable domain (outside the CDR3, taken from reference TRBV5-6 and TRBJ2-3): DAGVTQSPTHLIKTRGQQVTLRCSPKSGHDTVSWYQQALGQGPQFIFQYYEEEERQRGNFPDRFSGHQFPNYSSELNVNALLLGDSALYLCASGLAGGGDTQYFGPGTRLTVL.

This chain uses TRBV4-2 with TRBJ2-1, with 7 bases identical to TRBD2. Germline V gene lookup returns CDR1 LGHNA and CDR2 YNFKEQ. Losses at the gene ends were 0 bases for V and 5 bases for J; bases not matched to a gene: 7. The CDR3 runs to 16 residues. The CDR3 nucleotides read TGTGCCAGCAGCCAAGAAGAGGGAGGGCGGCACAATGAGCAGTTCTTC. As protein: CASSQEEGGRHNEQFF.

This chain joins TRBV7-2 and TRBJ2-1; TRBD1 might be the D (5 bases). The V gene lost 3 bases and the J gene lost 15 bases, with 21 bases spanning the gap. CDR1 is SGHTA, CDR2 FQGNSA, per germline. The CDR3 totals 14 residues. The CDR3 loop reads CASSFPRETDQRFF. For the CDR3, the DNA is TGTGCCAGCAGCTTCCCTAGAGAGACAGACCAACGGTTCTTC. The full variable domain, rest sourced from reference TRBV7-2 and TRBJ2-1, is GAGVSQSPSNKVTEKGKDVELRCDPISGHTALYWYRQSLGQGLEFLIYFQGNSAPDKSGLPSDRFSAERTGGSVSTLTIQRTQQEDSAVYLCASSFPRETDQRFFGPGTRLTVL.